This is a list of T cell receptor beta chains from one sample in a study of T cells in localized non-small cell lung cancer. Generated by immunoSEQ multiplex PCR, the TCRdb table keeps only in-frame clones and is missing some. The sample yields fewer than 1,500 clones, roughly 21% seen once. Specimen: normal lung tissue next to the tumor, collected before any cancer treatment. These receptors originate from a woman aged 35 to 69 with stage I lung adenocarcinoma. The CDR3 runs from the conserved cysteine through the conserved F or W. The D gene is left open where the match is weak. A row's size may be missing; if present it is once, few, many or a size class.

DNA	CDR3	size	J	V	D
TGTGCCAGCAGTTACTCGGAACCCACGGCGGGTGGCTACACCTTC	CASSYSEPTAGGYTF	few	TRBJ1-2	TRBV6-8	-
TGTGCCAGCAGTACCCGCGCGGGGATGAACACTGAAGCTTTCTTT	CASSTRAGMNTEAFF	few	TRBJ1-1	TRBV28	-
TGCGCCAGCAAACAAGGTCGTGATACCTCCTACGAGCAGTACTTC	CASKQGRDTSYEQYF	once	TRBJ2-7	TRBV10-2	-
TGTGCCAGCAGCTTAAACAGTCGCACAGATACGCAGTATTTT	CASSLNSRTDTQYF	few	TRBJ2-3	TRBV11-3	-
TGTGCCAGCAGCGGGGGACAGGGGTTTTTCGCTGAAGCTTTCTTT	CASSGGQGFFAEAFF	few	TRBJ1-1	TRBV9	TRBD1
TGTGCCTGGAAGGGCAGTTCTTATGGCTACACCTTC	CAWKGSSYGYTF	once	TRBJ1-2	TRBV30	-
TGTGCCAGCTCCCCCGAGGGATTGTCCTACAATGAGCAGTTCTTC	CASSPEGLSYNEQFF	few	TRBJ2-1	TRBV18	-
TGTGCCAGTAGTATATGGGGCACCGGTAATCAGCCCCAGCATTTT	CASSIWGTGNQPQHF	-	TRBJ1-5	TRBV19	-
TGCGCCAGCAGCTCTGGACTGATAACAGATACGCAGTATTTT	CASSSGLITDTQYF	-	TRBJ2-3	TRBV5-1	-
TGTGCCAGCAGCTCTGGGTTGGGGTACGTGAACACTGAAGCTTTCTTT	CASSSGLGYVNTEAFF	-	TRBJ1-1	TRBV6-8	-
TGTGCCATCAGTAATACAGGGGTGAACACTGAAGCTTTCTTT	CAISNTGVNTEAFF	few	TRBJ1-1	TRBV6-8	TRBD1
TGTGCCAGCAGCTTAGGGAGTTCGGCCAATGAGCAGTTCTTC	CASSLGSSANEQFF	-	TRBJ2-1	TRBV11-3	-
TGTGCCAGCAGTGACTCGACTAGCGGGGGTGATGAGCAGTTCTTC	CASSDSTSGGDEQFF	large	TRBJ2-1	TRBV6-8	TRBD2
TGTGCCAGCACCGTAACTAGCGATCAGTTCACAGATACGCAGTATTTT	CASTVTSDQFTDTQYF	-	TRBJ2-3	TRBV6-8	TRBD2
TGTGCCAGCGCCGGGGGCGGGGGGGGCCGCACCGGGGAGCTGTTTTTT	CASAGGGGGRTGELFF	-	TRBJ2-2	TRBV2	TRBD2
TGTGCCAGCAGTCGCAGCGGGGGCTATAGCAATCAGCCCCAGCATTTT	CASSRSGGYSNQPQHF	few	TRBJ1-5	TRBV6-8	-
TGTGCCAGCAGTGCCTCACCGAGCTCTGGAAACACCATATATTTT	CASSASPSSGNTIYF	few	TRBJ1-3	TRBV6-8	-
TGTGCCATCAGGGGGACAGGGACGACCGTGGGAGAGCAGTACTTC	CAIRGTGTTVGEQYF	large	TRBJ2-7	TRBV6-8	TRBD1
TGTGCCAGCAGTCAGCGGGACGGATACGAGCAGTACTTC	CASSQRDGYEQYF	medium-sized	TRBJ2-7	TRBV6-8	TRBD2
TGTGCCAGCAGCCCCGCGGCGGGGGCCAACTACGAGCAGTACTTC	CASSPAAGANYEQYF	-	TRBJ2-7	TRBV11-3	-
TGTGCCAGCAGCTTAGACAGTTCCAACTATGGCTACACCTTC	CASSLDSSNYGYTF	few	TRBJ1-2	TRBV11-3	-
TGTGCCAGCAGCGACCGGGACAGGGGCTACGAGCAGTACTTC	CASSDRDRGYEQYF	-	TRBJ2-7	TRBV6-8	TRBD1
TGTGCCAGTAGCCGAGAGGGTGAAAAACTGTTTTTT	CASSREGEKLFF	-	TRBJ1-4	TRBV19	-
TGTGCCAGCAGCACCCGAGGAGGGTACACTGAAGCTTTCTTT	CASSTRGGYTEAFF	large	TRBJ1-1	TRBV11-3	-
TGTGCCAGCAGCTTTGGCAGGGAGGAGAATGAGCAGTTCTTC	CASSFGREENEQFF	medium-sized	TRBJ2-1	TRBV11-3	-
TGTGCCACCAGGGATGGGATGGAAACAGATACGCAGTATTTT	CATRDGMETDTQYF	-	TRBJ2-3	TRBV15	-
TGTGCCAGCTCACCCGGGACAGGGGACTATGGCTACACCTTC	CASSPGTGDYGYTF	-	TRBJ1-2	TRBV18	TRBD1
TGTGCCAGCAGCTTCCCGACTAGCGGGAGCGAGGAGCAGTACTTC	CASSFPTSGSEEQYF	-	TRBJ2-7	TRBV11-3	TRBD2
TGTGCCCTACAGGGGGCGAACACCGGGGAGCTGTTTTTT	CALQGANTGELFF	-	TRBJ2-2	TRBV19	TRBD1
TGTGCCAGCATGAGCCGAGGGAGGGGGACTGAAGCTTTCTTT	CASMSRGRGTEAFF	few	TRBJ1-1	TRBV28	-
TGTGCCAGCAGTCCGGAGGAATCCTATGGCTACACCTTC	CASSPEESYGYTF	few	TRBJ1-2	TRBV6-8	-
TGTGCCAGTAGTCCGGGACTAGCGGGGCTAAGGGGCGAGCAGTACTTC	CASSPGLAGLRGEQYF	-	TRBJ2-7	TRBV19	TRBD2
TGTGCCAGTACCCCGTTTTCTCAGGGGAATGAAAAACTGTTTTTT	CASTPFSQGNEKLFF	-	TRBJ1-4	TRBV19	-
TGTGCCAGCTCCCTCGACCCGGGACAGAGTGAAAAACTGTTTTTT	CASSLDPGQSEKLFF	-	TRBJ1-4	TRBV18	TRBD1
TGCAGCGTTACCCAGACTGCTACTAGGGAGCAGTACTTC	CSVTQTATREQYF	-	TRBJ2-7	TRBV29-1	-
TGTGCCAGCAGCTCACCACCGGGGGACAGTCTTTCAACTAATGAAAAACTGTTTTTT	CASSSPPGDSLSTNEKLFF	-	TRBJ1-4	TRBV11-3	TRBD1
TGTGCCAGCACCGACCTGAAGATGAACACTGAAGCTTTCTTT	CASTDLKMNTEAFF	-	TRBJ1-1	TRBV11-3	-
TGTGCCATCAGGCAGGGACAGGGTCCCGACGAGCAGTACTTC	CAIRQGQGPDEQYF	few	TRBJ2-7	TRBV6-8	TRBD1
TGTGCCAGTAGCCCCCGGGGAGTCAGCTCTGGGGCCAACGTCCTGACTTTC	CASSPRGVSSGANVLTF	once	TRBJ2-6	TRBV19	-
TGTGCCACCAGCAGGGCTACGACAGGGTATGGCTACACCTTC	CATSRATTGYGYTF	-	TRBJ1-2	TRBV15	TRBD1
TGTGCTAGTGGTTTGGTACGTGCAGTCTTCACTGAAGCTTTCTTT	CASGLVRAVFTEAFF	few	TRBJ1-1	TRBV12-5	-
TGTGCCTCCCGGGGGGCCTCGAACACCGGGGAGCTGTTTTTT	CASRGASNTGELFF	few	TRBJ2-2	TRBV30	-
TGTGCCAGCAGCCAATTGTACGGGGGCGGAGACTATGGCTACACCTTC	CASSQLYGGGDYGYTF	few	TRBJ1-2	TRBV14	-
TGTGCCAGCAGCTTCAGGGGGGACACCGGGGAGCTGTTTTTT	CASSFRGDTGELFF	few	TRBJ2-2	TRBV11-3	-
TGTGCCAGCAGTGACAGTTACACCGGGGAGCTGTTTTTT	CASSDSYTGELFF	-	TRBJ2-2	TRBV25-1	-